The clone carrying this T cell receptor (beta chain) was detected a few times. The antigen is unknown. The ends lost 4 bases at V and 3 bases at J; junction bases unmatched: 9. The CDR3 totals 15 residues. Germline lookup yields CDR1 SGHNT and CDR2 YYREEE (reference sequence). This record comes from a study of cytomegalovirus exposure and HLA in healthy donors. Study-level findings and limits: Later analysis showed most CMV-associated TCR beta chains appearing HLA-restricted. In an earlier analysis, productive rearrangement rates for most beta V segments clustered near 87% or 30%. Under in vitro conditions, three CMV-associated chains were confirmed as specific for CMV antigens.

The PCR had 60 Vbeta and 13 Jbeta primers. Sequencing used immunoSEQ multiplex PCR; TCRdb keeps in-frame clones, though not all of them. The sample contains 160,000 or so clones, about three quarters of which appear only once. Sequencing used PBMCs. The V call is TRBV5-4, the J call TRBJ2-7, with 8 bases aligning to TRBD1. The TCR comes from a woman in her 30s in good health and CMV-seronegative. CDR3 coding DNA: TGTGCCAGCAGCCGGGCTGGGGACAGGATCTACGAGCAGTACTTC. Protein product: CASSRAGDRIYEQYF.